The 17 T cell receptor beta chains reported below all come from one sample, sequenced in a study of preoperative IRX-2 immunotherapy in early breast cancer. Some clones are missing from TCRdb's copy, which holds only in-frame ones; the method was immunoSEQ multiplex PCR. Of 900 to 1,100 clones in the sample, about 68% were seen once. Noted treatment: preoperative locoregional IRX-2 cytokine immunotherapy. The material sequenced was tumor tissue, taken before IRX-2 immunotherapy. Receptors were obtained from a human donor with breast cancer.

This clone was observed a handful of times. This chain links TRBV6-8 with TRBJ1-1; TRBD1 aligns across 7 bases. V lost 10 bases, J lost 8 bases, and 10 bases stayed unmatched. The CDR3 is made up of 12 amino acids. Germline V gives CDR1 MNHGY, CDR2 SAAAGT. The CDR3 loop is CATERQGLEAFF. CDR3 DNA: TGTGCCACCGAAAGACAGGGTTTGGAAGCTTTCTTT.

CDR3 DNA sequence: TGTGCCAGCAGTGCAGGGGCCAGTTCGAGTTCACCCCTCCACTTT. Translation: CASSAGASSSSPLHF. The rearrangement joins TRBV6-8 to TRBJ1-6; tentatively, D is TRBD1 (6 bases). CDR1 MNHGY and CDR2 SAAAGT come from the germline V gene. The germline V and J ends were trimmed by 5 bases and 9 bases, with 17 bases remaining between them. The CDR3 totals 15 residues.

The rearrangement joins TRBV6-8 to TRBJ2-3; no firm D call. The CDR3 totals 15 residues. Trimming removed 10 bases from V and 0 bases from J, with 17 bases in between. Per the germline V gene, CDR1 is MNHGY and CDR2 is SAAAGT. CDR3 in DNA: TGTGCCAACTACCTGAGGCCTTCTAGCACAGATACGCAGTATTTT. Translating it yields CANYLRPSSTDTQYF.

The chain uses TRBV12-5 and TRBJ2-7; 7 positions match TRBD1. Per the germline V gene, CDR1 is LGHNT and CDR2 is FRNRAP. There are 14 residues in the CDR3. For the CDR3, the DNA is TGTGCCAGCAATCAACAGGGGCTCACCTACGAGCAGTACTTC. Amino acids: CASNQQGLTYEQYF.

The rearrangement links TRBV6-8 to TRBJ2-7, with 7 bases matching TRBD2. Germline assignment: CDR1 MNHGY and CDR2 SAAAGT. Germline trimming cut 6 bases from V and 4 bases from J; bases unmatched to any gene: 6. This CDR3 region has 13 residues. CDR3 sequence (DNA): TGTGCCAGCAGGCCAGCGGGATATTACGAGCAGTACTTC. The encoded protein is CASRPAGYYEQYF.

The rearrangement links TRBV6-8 to TRBJ1-4; possible D gene TRBD1, 6 bases. Trimming took off 2 bases at V and 12 bases at J, with 16 bases between the two ends. The CDR3 spans 14 residues. The germline V gene has CDR1 MNHGY and CDR2 SAAAGT. The CDR3 bases are TGTGCCAGCAGTTACACCGGGGGGGCGGATGAACTGTTTTTT. It encodes CASSYTGGADELFF.

V and J are TRBV6-8 and TRBJ1-2, with no clear D. CDR1 is MNHGY and CDR2 is SAAAGT in the germline V gene. CDR3 size: 16 residues. V lost 2 bases to trimming and J lost 6 bases, with 19 bases between them. CDR3 DNA sequence: TGTGCCAGCAGTTACGTCCCTGGCGGCAGTTTTCATGGCTACACCTTC. Its protein is CASSYVPGGSFHGYTF.

This clone was counted once. The rearrangement uses TRBV30 and TRBJ2-5; perhaps TRBD1 as D (5 bases). The CDR3 loop spans 15 amino acids. The V gene's germline CDR1 is GTSNPN and CDR2 SVGIG (reference sequence). V lost 2 bases and J 2 bases, leaving 15 bases between the germline ends. The CDR3 reads CAWSKRGRAQETQYF. The CDR3 DNA follows: TGTGCCTGGAGTAAAAGGGGCAGGGCTCAAGAGACCCAGTACTTC.

The count of this clone is one. The chain recombines TRBV6-8 with TRBJ2-7; 13 bases map to TRBD2. The CDR3 runs 14 residues. Germline assignment: CDR1 MNHGY and CDR2 SAAAGT. J lost 4 bases, V lost 6 bases, and 3 bases had no gene match. The CDR3 protein is CASRILAGGYEQYF. In DNA form, the CDR3 reads TGTGCCAGCAGGATACTAGCGGGAGGGTACGAGCAGTACTTC.

V is TRBV19 and J is TRBJ1-1; possibly TRBD1 for D (6 bases). CDR3 length: 14 amino acids. Germline CDR1 and CDR2: LNHDA and SQIVND (reference sequence). The germline V and J ends were trimmed by 7 bases and 1 base, with 13 bases remaining between them. Written as DNA, the CDR3 is TGTGCCAGTACCACGTTGGGGGCGAACACTGAAGCTTTCTTT. It is translated as CASTTLGANTEAFF.

The rearrangement links TRBV14 to TRBJ1-2, with TRBD1 matching over 8 bases. The ends lost 4 bases at V and 7 bases at J; junction bases unmatched: 8. The CDR3 covers 14 residues. CDR1 and CDR2 (germline): SGHDN, FVKESK. CDR3 sequence: CASSPNQGALGYTF. The CDR3 nucleotides read TGTGCCAGCAGCCCGAACCAGGGGGCGCTTGGCTACACCTTC. The full variable domain, in which reference TRBV14 and TRBJ1-2 provide the parts outside the CDR3, is EAGVTQFPSHSVIEKGQTVTLRCDPISGHDNLYWYRRVMGKEIKFLLHFVKESKQDESGMPNNRFLAERTGGTYSTLKVQPAELEDSGVYFCASSPNQGALGYTFGSGTRLTVV.

This chain joins TRBV5-1 and TRBJ2-3; D is uncertain. Trimming pared 0 bases from V and 0 bases from J, leaving 8 bases between. CDR3 size: 15 residues. Germline CDR1 and CDR2: SGHRS and YFSETQ. The CDR3 loop is CASSLVLASTDTQYF. The DNA of the CDR3 is TGCGCCAGCAGCTTGGTCTTAGCTAGCACAGATACGCAGTATTTT.

Here the CDR3 DNA reads TGTGCCAGCAGTTACCCCGACGGAGCGGGATGGGACCGGGTCGACACAGATACGCAGTATTTT. This codes for CASSYPDGAGWDRVDTDTQYF. The chain recombines TRBV6-8 with TRBJ2-3; 7 bases align to TRBD2. The germline gives CDR1 MNHGY, CDR2 SAAAGT. After removal of 2 bases from V and 2 bases from J, the junction contained 22 bases not matched to a gene. CDR3 length equals 21 residues.

V gene TRBV18 combines with J gene TRBJ1-1; maybe TRBD1 (6 bases). Between the trimmed V and J ends, which lost 2 bases and 4 bases, there was a span of 11 bases. The CDR3 is 14 amino acids. CDR1 and CDR2 from the germline V gene are KGHSH and LQKENI. The CDR3 loop reads CASSPNREGTEAFF. CDR3 DNA sequence: TGTGCCAGCTCACCAAACAGGGAGGGCACTGAAGCTTTCTTT.

V is TRBV11-3 and J is TRBJ1-6, with no clear D. Germline CDR1 is SGHNT and CDR2 is YENEEA. There are 14 residues in the CDR3. V was pared by 5 bases and J by 5 bases, with 10 bases between. CDR3 nucleotides: TGTGCCAGCAGCCTCGACGTTCATAATTCACCCCTCCACTTT. It specifies CASSLDVHNSPLHF.

The rearrangement uses TRBV6-8 and TRBJ2-5, with a possible D match to TRBD2 (5 bases). Germline-derived CDR1 and CDR2 are MNHGY and SAAAGT. Between the trimmed V and J ends, which lost 0 bases and 5 bases, there was a span of 10 bases. This CDR3 is built from 14 residues. The CDR3 nucleotides read TGTGCCAGCAGTTACTCGGGGTCGGGGGAGACCCAGTACTTC. Translating gives CASSYSGSGETQYF.

This clone has a handful of counts. The genes are TRBV28 and TRBJ2-6; D assignment may be TRBD1 or TRBD2 (5 bases each). The CDR3 runs to 19 residues. Trimming pared 4 bases from V and 0 bases from J, leaving 19 bases between. From germline, CDR1 is MDHEN and CDR2 SYDVKM. In nucleotides, the CDR3 is TGTGCCAGCAGTTCGACCCTGGGACGGATCATCTCTGGGGCCAACGTCCTGACTTTC. It specifies CASSSTLGRIISGANVLTF. The full variable domain, its missing parts supplied by reference TRBV28 and TRBJ2-6, is DVKVTQSSRYLVKRTGEKVFLECVQDMDHENMFWYRQDPGLGLRLIYFSYDVKMKEKGDIPEGYSVSREKKERFSLILESASTNQTSMYLCASSSTLGRIISGANVLTFGAGSRLTVL.